A few counts support the clone carrying this TCR beta chain. Its specificity is unknown. Trimming took off 3 bases at V and 2 bases at J, with 10 bases between the two ends. The CDR3 totals 14 residues. The germline V gene has CDR1 WNHNN and CDR2 SYGVQD (reference sequence). The sample comes from a study of T-cell reconstitution after alpha-beta-depleted transplantation in children. Preparing the TCRbeta library involved the use of unique molecular identifiers. TCRdb re-derived calls from the PCR reads in MiXCR, one entry per CDR3 protein. Among about 870,000 distinct CDR3 sequences listed, roughly 15% were seen once. Points from the study as a whole: Surviving thymic progenitors and recipient T cells were the source of high TCRbeta diversity at day 60 in some patients. Several hundred graft clones that had expanded were reportedly the source of alpha-beta T cells about two months after transplant. Newly made T cells mostly supplied T-cell counts and diversity one year after transplant.

The sequences come from PBMCs, mostly from graft donor cells, collected 360 days after TCRalphabeta/CD19-depleted stem cell transplant. The genes are TRBV10-1 and TRBJ2-5; D may be TRBD1 (6 bases). The clonotype was recovered from a male patient under 18 who had a stem cell transplant for acute lymphoblastic leukemia, so the T cells may come from the graft donor. The CDR3 DNA sequence: TGCGCCAGCAGTGACAGGACAGAACAAGAGACCCAGTACTTC. The encoded protein is CASSDRTEQETQYF.